The 20 T cell receptor beta chains given below trace back to one sample, sequenced in a study of early T cells in non-severe SARS-CoV-2 infection. TCRdb itself ran the 5' RACE reads through MiXCR, one entry per CDR3 protein. The sample includes some 96,000 distinct CDR3 sequences, around 14% of them seen just once. Sequenced: whole blood. These receptors all come from an adult who was a healthcare worker with PCR-confirmed SARS-CoV-2 infection or an uninfected control (not recorded which).

This clonotype was counted a few times. V gene TRBV29-1 combines with J gene TRBJ1-2, with TRBD1 matching 7 bases. This CDR3 has 13 residues. After removal of 6 bases from V and 4 bases from J, the junction contained 8 bases not matched to a gene. Germline V lookup: CDR1 SQVTM, CDR2 ANQGSEA. In DNA, the CDR3 is TGCAGCGTGAGATCCGGGACAGCCTATGGCTACACCTTC. It translates to CSVRSGTAYGYTF.

The table lists this clonotype with a few counts. V gene TRBV11-2 combines with J gene TRBJ2-3; D possibly uses TRBD1 or TRBD2 (5 bases each). This CDR3 comprises 14 residues. Between the trimmed V and J ends, which lost 2 bases and 6 bases, there was a span of 12 bases. CDR1 SGHAT and CDR2 FQNNGV come from the germline V gene. The CDR3 nucleotides read TGTGCCAGCAGCTTACCGGGACGAGGCGATACGCAGTATTTT. Its translation is CASSLPGRGDTQYF.

V gene TRBV5-1 combines with J gene TRBJ2-7; no clear D. CDR3 length: 13 amino acids. V was pared by 0 bases and J by 3 bases, with 7 bases between. CDR1 and CDR2 from the germline V gene are SGHRS and YFSETQ. The CDR3 region has the DNA TGCGCCAGCAGCTTGGGGCACCTCTACGAGCAGTACTTC. It encodes CASSLGHLYEQYF.

In its sample, this clonotype was seen many times. This sequence joins TRBV24-1 and TRBJ2-1, with D possibly called TRBD1 or TRBD2 (5 bases each). Between the trimmed V and J ends, which lost 7 bases and 14 bases, there was a span of 14 bases. The CDR3 has 11 residues. CDR1 is KGHDR and CDR2 is SFDVKD in the germline V gene. DNA for the CDR3: TGTGCCACCAGCGCAACGGGACGTAAGTTCTTC. This codes for CATSATGRKFF.

This clonotype was recorded many times. This chain uses TRBV29-1 with TRBJ2-1; D not certain. Trimming took off 4 bases at V and 9 bases at J, with 13 bases between the two ends. CDR3 length equals 12 residues. CDR1 is SQVTM, CDR2 ANQGSEA, per germline. As DNA, the CDR3 is TGCAGCGTTGTTCCGGGCCCTGGTGAGCAGTTCTTC. Translating it yields CSVVPGPGEQFF.

This clonotype was picked up many times. This rearrangement joins TRBV4-2 to TRBJ2-5; 9 positions agree with TRBD2. The CDR3 spans 16 residues. The trim removed 0 bases at V and 5 bases at J, leaving 7 bases unmatched. The germline gives CDR1 LGHNA, CDR2 YNFKEQ. The CDR3 loop reads CASSQEGGGARETQYF. CDR3 bases: TGTGCCAGCAGCCAAGAAGGCGGGGGGGCCAGGGAGACCCAGTACTTC.

The J gene is TRBJ1-6, the V gene TRBV28; possible D gene TRBD1, 5 bases. V lost 5 bases, J lost 4 bases, and 9 bases lay in between. This CDR3 is 14 amino acids long. Germline CDR1 MDHEN, CDR2 SYDVKM. CDR3 sequence (DNA): TGTGCCAGCAGTGCAGGACATTATAATTCACCCCTCCACTTT. Protein sequence: CASSAGHYNSPLHF.

This clonotype showed up just a few times. The V and J genes are TRBV16 and TRBJ1-5; D ambiguous. Germline CDR1 reads KGHSY; CDR2 reads FQNENV. V dropped 4 bases and J dropped 5 bases, with 9 bases sitting between them. This CDR3 is built from 13 residues. The CDR3 spells CASSPAIHQPQHF. In nucleotides, the CDR3 is TGTGCCAGCAGCCCCGCGATACATCAGCCCCAGCATTTT.

At least ten counts were recorded for this clonotype. The J gene is TRBJ2-2, the V gene TRBV20-1, with 12 bases matching TRBD1. This CDR3 region has 16 residues. CDR1 is DFQATT, CDR2 SNEGSKA, per germline (reference sequence). The J segment lost 3 bases and the V segment lost 5 bases, leaving 7 bases of the junction unmatched. The CDR3, as DNA: TGCAGTGCTCCGGGACAGGGGGCGTCATACACCGGGGAGCTGTTTTTT. Amino acid sequence: CSAPGQGASYTGELFF.

Ten or more counts support this clonotype. The V call is TRBV7-9, the J call TRBJ2-2; no definite D call. Between the trimmed V and J ends, which lost 6 bases and 1 base, there was a span of 9 bases. The CDR3 loop spans 14 amino acids. Germline V gives CDR1 SEHNR, CDR2 FQNEAQ (reference sequence). CDR3: CASRHSKNTGELFF. As DNA, the CDR3 is TGTGCCAGCAGACACTCCAAGAACACCGGGGAGCTGTTTTTT.

This clonotype was observed at least ten times. The chain combines TRBV12-3 or TRBV12-4 with TRBJ1-4, with D possibly matching TRBD1 (6 bases). CDR3 size: 18 residues. V was shortened by 0 bases and J by 0 bases, with 14 bases between the two germline ends. CDR3 in DNA: TGTGCCAGCAGTTTAGCGCTCCGGGGGCGAGCAACTAATGAAAAACTGTTTTTT. Protein product: CASSLALRGRATNEKLFF.

This clonotype showed up many times. The chain joins TRBV20-1 to TRBJ1-1, with D perhaps TRBD1 (5 bases). The V end was cut by 5 bases, the J end by 1 base, with 8 bases between. The CDR3 consists of 12 residues. Germline V gene sequence: CDR1 DFQATT, CDR2 SNEGSKA (reference sequence). DNA for the CDR3: TGCAGTGCTGGACACACGAACACTGAAGCTTTCTTT. It translates to CSAGHTNTEAFF.

This clonotype was seen at least ten times. The chain carries TRBV7-6 and TRBJ1-1; tentatively, D is TRBD1 (6 bases). The CDR3 contains 15 residues. V was shortened by 0 bases and J by 4 bases, with 12 bases between the two germline ends. The germline V gene has CDR1 SGHVS and CDR2 FNYEAQ. This CDR3 reads CASSLARGGGTEAFF. In DNA, the CDR3 is TGTGCCAGCAGCTTAGCGCGAGGGGGGGGCACTGAAGCTTTCTTT.

This clonotype was observed many times. The chain recombines TRBV28 with TRBJ1-1; D call uncertain. Deletions cut 2 bases from V and 0 bases from J, with 10 bases between. The CDR3 length is 15 residues. In germline, CDR1 is MDHEN, CDR2 SYDVKM. The CDR3 DNA reads as TGTGCCAGCAGTTTAGGTGGCGGGATGAACACTGAAGCTTTCTTT. Translating it yields CASSLGGGMNTEAFF.

This sequence joins TRBV2 and TRBJ2-7; TRBD1 might be the D (5 bases). Germline V lookup: CDR1 SNHLY, CDR2 FYNNEI. There are 13 residues in the CDR3. V shed 8 bases and J shed 0 bases, with 11 bases lying between them. The CDR3 bases are TGTGCCAGCGGAGTTACAGGCTCCTACGAGCAGTACTTC. Protein sequence: CASGVTGSYEQYF.

There are many counts of this clonotype. V usage is TRBV5-1 and J usage is TRBJ2-2, with a weak D call TRBD1 (6 bases). Germline V gives CDR1 SGHRS, CDR2 YFSETQ. The CDR3 is made up of 14 amino acids. The V end was cut by 1 base, the J end by 6 bases, with 10 bases between. The CDR3 region has the DNA TGCGCCAGCAGCTTGCCCAGGGGCTCCGGGGAGCTGTTTTTT. Translating it yields CASSLPRGSGELFF.

This clonotype appeared a few times. This rearrangement joins TRBV20-1 to TRBJ2-1; D perhaps matches TRBD1 (5 bases). V was pared by 3 bases and J by 0 bases, with 12 bases between. The CDR3 is made up of 15 amino acids. Looked up from germline, CDR1 is DFQATT and CDR2 is SNEGSKA (reference sequence). The DNA for the CDR3 is TGCAGTGCTAGGAGTATGGGGCGCTCCTACAATGAGCAGTTCTTC. Translating gives CSARSMGRSYNEQFF.

This clonotype was counted between two and nine times. This chain joins TRBV14 and TRBJ2-5; D perhaps matches TRBD2 (7 bases). The CDR3 extends over 13 amino acids. Per germline, CDR1 SGHDN and CDR2 FVKESK. The V end lost 2 bases, the J end lost 6 bases, and 10 bases lay between the germline ends. CDR3 in DNA: TGTGCCAGCAGCCAAAGGGGGGGGAAGACCCAGTACTTC. The encoded protein is CASSQRGGKTQYF.

This clonotype has only one observation. A much more abundant neighbour one base away suggests this may be a read error. The rearrangement joins TRBV3-2 to TRBJ2-1; the table's D call TRBD1 went unverified against the DNA. TRBV3-2 is shown as a pseudogene. The CDR3 length is 17 residues. The CDR3 region is CASTQSLPGHQVNVQFF. The CDR3 DNA reads as TGTGCCAGCACCCAAAGCCTACCGGGACATCAGGTCAATGTGCAGTTCTTC.

The table lists this clonotype with a few counts. V and J are TRBV20-1 and TRBJ1-6, with no clear D. The CDR3 length is 15 residues. Trimming took 6 bases from V and 0 from J, leaving 12 bases between them. Per the germline V gene, CDR1 is DFQATT and CDR2 is SNEGSKA (reference sequence). In nucleotides, the CDR3 is TGCAGTGCCCGCCGGGAAAGCTCCTATAATTCACCCCTCCACTTT. This sequence encodes CSARRESSYNSPLHF.